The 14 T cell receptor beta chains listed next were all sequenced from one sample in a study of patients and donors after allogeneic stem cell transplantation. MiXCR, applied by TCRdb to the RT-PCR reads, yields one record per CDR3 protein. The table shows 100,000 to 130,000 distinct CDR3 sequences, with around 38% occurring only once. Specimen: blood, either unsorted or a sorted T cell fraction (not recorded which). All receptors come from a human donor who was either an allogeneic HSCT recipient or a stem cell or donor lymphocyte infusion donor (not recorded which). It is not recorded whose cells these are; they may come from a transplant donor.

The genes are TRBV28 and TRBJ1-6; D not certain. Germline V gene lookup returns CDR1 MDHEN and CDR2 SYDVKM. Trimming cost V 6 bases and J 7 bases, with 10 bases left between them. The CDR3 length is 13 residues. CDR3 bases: TGTGCCAGCAGACAGTGGATAAATTCACCCCTCCACTTT. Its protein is CASRQWINSPLHF.

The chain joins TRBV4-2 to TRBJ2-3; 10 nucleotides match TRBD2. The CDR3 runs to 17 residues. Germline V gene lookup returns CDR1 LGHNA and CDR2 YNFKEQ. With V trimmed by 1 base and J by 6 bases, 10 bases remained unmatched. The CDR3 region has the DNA TGTGCCAGCAGCCAAGTTTCCCCTAGCGGGAGTCAGGATACGCAGTATTTT. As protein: CASSQVSPSGSQDTQYF.

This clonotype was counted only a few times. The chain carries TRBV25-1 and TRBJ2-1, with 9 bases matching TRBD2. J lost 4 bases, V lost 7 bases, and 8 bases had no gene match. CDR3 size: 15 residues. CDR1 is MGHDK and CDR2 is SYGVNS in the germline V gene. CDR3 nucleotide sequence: TGTGCCAGCACCTTCGGGACTAGCTCTTACAATGAGCAGTTCTTC. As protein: CASTFGTSSYNEQFF.

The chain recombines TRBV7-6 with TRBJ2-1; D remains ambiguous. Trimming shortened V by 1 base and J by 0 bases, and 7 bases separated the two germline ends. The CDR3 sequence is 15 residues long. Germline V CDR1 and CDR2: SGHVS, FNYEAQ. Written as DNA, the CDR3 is TGTGCCAGCAGCTTAGGGCCAAGCTCCTACAATGAGCAGTTCTTC. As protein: CASSLGPSSYNEQFF.

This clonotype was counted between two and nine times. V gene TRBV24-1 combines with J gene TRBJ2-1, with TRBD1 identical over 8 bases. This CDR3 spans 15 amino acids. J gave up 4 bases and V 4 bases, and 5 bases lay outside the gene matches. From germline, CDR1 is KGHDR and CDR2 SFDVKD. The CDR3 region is CATSDQGAQYNEQFF. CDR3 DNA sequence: TGTGCCACCAGTGACCAGGGGGCACAGTACAATGAGCAGTTCTTC.

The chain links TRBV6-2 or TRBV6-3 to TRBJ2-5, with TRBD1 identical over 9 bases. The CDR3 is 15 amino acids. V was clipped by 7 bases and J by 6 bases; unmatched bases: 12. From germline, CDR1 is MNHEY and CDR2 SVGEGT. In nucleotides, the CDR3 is TGTGCCAGCACCCCTCAACAGGGGGCGGGAAAGACCCAGTACTTC. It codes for CASTPQQGAGKTQYF.

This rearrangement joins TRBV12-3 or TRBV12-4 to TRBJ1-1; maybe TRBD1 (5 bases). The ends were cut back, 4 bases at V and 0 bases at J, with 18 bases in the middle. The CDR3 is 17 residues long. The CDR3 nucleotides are TGTGCCAGCAGTTCCCAGGGAAGGGTTTTCATGAACACTGAAGCTTTCTTT. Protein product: CASSSQGRVFMNTEAFF.

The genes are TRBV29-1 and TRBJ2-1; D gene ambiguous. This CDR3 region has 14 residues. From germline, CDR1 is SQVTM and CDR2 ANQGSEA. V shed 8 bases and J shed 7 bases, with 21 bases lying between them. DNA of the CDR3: TGCAGCTCCCAGGTCGAGGTTTCAAGGAATGAGCAGTTCTTC. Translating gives CSSQVEVSRNEQFF.

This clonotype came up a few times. CDR3 DNA: TGCAGTGCTAGTTCTGATATGAACACTGAAGCTTTCTTT. This sequence encodes CSASSDMNTEAFF. The chain has TRBV20-1 and TRBJ1-1; unclear D gene. This CDR3 has 13 residues. V dropped 3 bases and J dropped 0 bases, with 8 bases sitting between them. Per germline, CDR1 DFQATT and CDR2 SNEGSKA (reference sequence).

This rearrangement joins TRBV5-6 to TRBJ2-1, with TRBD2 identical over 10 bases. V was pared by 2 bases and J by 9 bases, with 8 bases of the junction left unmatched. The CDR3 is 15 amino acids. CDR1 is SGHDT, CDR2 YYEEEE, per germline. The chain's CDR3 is CASSFPSGSGLEQFF. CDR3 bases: TGTGCCAGCAGCTTCCCTAGCGGGAGTGGGCTTGAGCAGTTCTTC.

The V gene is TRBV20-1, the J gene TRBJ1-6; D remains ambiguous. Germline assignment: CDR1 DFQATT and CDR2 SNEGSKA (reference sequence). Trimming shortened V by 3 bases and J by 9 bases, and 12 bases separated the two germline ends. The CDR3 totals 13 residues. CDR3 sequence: CSASWGGGSPLHF. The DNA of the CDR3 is TGCAGTGCTAGTTGGGGAGGAGGTTCACCCCTCCACTTT.

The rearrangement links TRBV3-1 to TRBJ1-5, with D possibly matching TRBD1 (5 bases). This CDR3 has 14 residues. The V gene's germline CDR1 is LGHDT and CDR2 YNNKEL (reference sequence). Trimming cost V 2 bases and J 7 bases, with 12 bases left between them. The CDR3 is CASSQLMGGQPQHF. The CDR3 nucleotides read TGTGCCAGCAGCCAACTGATGGGGGGACAGCCCCAGCATTTT.

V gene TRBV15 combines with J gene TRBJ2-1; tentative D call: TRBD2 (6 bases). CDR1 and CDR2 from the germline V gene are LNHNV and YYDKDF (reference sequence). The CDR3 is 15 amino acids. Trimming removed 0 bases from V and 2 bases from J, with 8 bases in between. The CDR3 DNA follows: TGTGCCACCAGCAGAGATCGGGAGCCCTACAATGAGCAGTTCTTC. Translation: CATSRDREPYNEQFF.

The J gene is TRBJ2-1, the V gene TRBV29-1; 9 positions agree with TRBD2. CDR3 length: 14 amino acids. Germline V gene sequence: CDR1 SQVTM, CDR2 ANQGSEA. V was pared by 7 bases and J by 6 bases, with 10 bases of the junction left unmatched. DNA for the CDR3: TGCAGCGGCGGGGTTAGCGGGAGTATCAATGAGCAGTTCTTC. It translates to CSGGVSGSINEQFF.